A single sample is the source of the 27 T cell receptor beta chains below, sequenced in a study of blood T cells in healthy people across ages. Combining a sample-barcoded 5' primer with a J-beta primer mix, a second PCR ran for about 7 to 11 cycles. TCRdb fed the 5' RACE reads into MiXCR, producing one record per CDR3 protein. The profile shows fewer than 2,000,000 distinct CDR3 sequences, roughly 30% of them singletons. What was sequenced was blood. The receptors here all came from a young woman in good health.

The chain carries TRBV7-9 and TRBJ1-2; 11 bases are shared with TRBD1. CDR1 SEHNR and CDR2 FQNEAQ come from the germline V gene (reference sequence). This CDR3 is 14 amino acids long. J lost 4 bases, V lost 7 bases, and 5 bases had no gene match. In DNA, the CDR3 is TGTGCCAGCACCAGGGACAGGGGGACCTATGGCTACACCTTC. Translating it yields CASTRDRGTYGYTF.

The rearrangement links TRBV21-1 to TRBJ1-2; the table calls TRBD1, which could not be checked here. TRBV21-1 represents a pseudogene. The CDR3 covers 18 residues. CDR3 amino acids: CASSPPLTGSPRSYGYTF. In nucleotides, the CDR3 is TGTGCCAGCAGCCCCCCCCTGACAGGGTCCCCGAGATCCTATGGCTACACCTTC.

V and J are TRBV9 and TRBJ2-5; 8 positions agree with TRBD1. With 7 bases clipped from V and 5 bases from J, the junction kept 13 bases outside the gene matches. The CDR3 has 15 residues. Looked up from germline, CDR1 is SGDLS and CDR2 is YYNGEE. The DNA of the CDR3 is TGTGCCAGCGCCGGGATCAGGGGGCTTGATGAGACCCAGTACTTC. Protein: CASAGIRGLDETQYF.

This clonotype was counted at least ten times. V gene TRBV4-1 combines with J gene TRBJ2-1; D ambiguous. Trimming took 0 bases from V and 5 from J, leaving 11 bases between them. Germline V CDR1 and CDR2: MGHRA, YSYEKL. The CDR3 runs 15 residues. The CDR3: CASSQDPQGNNEQFF. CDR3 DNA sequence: TGCGCCAGCAGCCAAGACCCTCAAGGGAACAATGAGCAGTTCTTC.

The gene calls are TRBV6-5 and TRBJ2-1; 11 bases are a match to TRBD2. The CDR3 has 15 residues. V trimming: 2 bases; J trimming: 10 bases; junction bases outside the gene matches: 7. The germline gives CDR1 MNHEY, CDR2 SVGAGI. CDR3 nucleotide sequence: TGTGCCAGCAGTTACGGTAGCGGGGGGGCGGGGGAGCAGTTCTTC. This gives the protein CASSYGSGGAGEQFF.

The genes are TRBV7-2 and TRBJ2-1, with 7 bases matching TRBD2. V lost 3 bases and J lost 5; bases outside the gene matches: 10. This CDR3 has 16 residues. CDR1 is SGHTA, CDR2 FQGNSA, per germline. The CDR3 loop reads CASSLARTSANNEQFF. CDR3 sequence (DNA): TGTGCCAGCAGCTTGGCTCGAACTAGCGCAAACAATGAGCAGTTCTTC.

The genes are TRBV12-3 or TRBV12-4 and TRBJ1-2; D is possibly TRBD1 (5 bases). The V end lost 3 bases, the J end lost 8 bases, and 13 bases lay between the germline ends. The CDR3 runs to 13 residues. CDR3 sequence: CASSFGQSRGYTF. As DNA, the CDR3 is TGTGCCAGCAGTTTTGGACAATCAAGGGGCTACACCTTC.

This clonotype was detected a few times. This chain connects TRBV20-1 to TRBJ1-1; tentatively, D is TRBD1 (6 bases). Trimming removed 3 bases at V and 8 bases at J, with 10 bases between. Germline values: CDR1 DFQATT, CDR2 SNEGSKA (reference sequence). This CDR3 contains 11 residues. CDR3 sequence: CSASRGGEAFF. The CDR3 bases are TGCAGTGCTAGCAGGGGAGGAGAAGCTTTCTTT.

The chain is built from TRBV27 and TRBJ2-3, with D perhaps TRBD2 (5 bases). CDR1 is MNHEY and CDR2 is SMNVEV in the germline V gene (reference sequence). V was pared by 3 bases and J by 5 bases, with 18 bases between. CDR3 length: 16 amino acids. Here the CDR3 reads CASSFGGPPRRDTQYF. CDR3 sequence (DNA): TGTGCCAGCAGTTTCGGCGGGCCCCCTAGGAGAGATACGCAGTATTTT.

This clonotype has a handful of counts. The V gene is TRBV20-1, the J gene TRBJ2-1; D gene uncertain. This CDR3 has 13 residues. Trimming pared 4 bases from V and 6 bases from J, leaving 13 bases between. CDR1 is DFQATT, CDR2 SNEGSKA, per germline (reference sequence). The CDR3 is CSAIEVNPNEQFF. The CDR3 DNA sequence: TGCAGTGCTATTGAGGTTAACCCCAATGAGCAGTTCTTC.

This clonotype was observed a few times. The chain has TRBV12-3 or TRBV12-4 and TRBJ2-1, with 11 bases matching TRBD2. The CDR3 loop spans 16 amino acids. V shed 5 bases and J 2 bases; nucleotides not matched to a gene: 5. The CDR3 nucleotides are TGTGCCAGCAGTAAACTAGCGGGGGCTACCTACAATGAGCAGTTCTTC. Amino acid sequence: CASSKLAGATYNEQFF.

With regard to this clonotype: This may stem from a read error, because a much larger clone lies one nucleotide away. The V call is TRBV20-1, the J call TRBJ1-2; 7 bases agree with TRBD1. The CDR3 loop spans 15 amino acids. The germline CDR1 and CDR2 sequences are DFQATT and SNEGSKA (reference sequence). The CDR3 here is CSAEQTGNTNYGCTF. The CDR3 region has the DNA TGCAGTGCTGAACAGACAGGGAACACTAACTATGGCTGCACCTTC.

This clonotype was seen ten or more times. The CDR3: CSARDRDRGPYNEQFF. CDR3 sequence (DNA): TGCAGTGCTAGAGATAGGGACAGGGGCCCTTACAATGAGCAGTTCTTC. The V gene is TRBV20-1, the J gene TRBJ2-1; the match to TRBD1 covers 10 bases. Germline CDR1 and CDR2: DFQATT and SNEGSKA (reference sequence). J was trimmed by 4 bases and V by 0 bases; bases with no gene match: 6. This CDR3 is built from 16 residues.

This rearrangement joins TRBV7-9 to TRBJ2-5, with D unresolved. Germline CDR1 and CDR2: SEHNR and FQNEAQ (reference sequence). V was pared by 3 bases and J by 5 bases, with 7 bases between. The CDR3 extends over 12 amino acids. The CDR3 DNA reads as TGTGCCAGCAGCTTGAGGTGCGAGACCCAGTACTTC. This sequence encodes CASSLRCETQYF.

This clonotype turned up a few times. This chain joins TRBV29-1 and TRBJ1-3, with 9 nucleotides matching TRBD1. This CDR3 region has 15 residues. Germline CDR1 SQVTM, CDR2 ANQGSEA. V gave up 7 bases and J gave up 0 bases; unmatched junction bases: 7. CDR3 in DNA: TGCAGCGCCGGGGGACAGGGAACCTCTGGAAACACCATATATTTT. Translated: CSAGGQGTSGNTIYF.

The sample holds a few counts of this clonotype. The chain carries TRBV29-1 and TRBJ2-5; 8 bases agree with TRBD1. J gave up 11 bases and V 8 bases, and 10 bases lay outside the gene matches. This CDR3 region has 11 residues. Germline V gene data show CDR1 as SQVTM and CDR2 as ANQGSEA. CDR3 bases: TGCAGCTTATCAGGGGGCAATGAGCAGTACTTC. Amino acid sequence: CSLSGGNEQYF.

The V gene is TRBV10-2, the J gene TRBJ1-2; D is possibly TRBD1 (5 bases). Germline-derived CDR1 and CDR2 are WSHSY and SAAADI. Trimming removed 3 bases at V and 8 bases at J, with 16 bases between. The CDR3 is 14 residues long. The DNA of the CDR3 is TGCGCCAGCAGTGAAGGAGGGACCTATGGGGGCTACACCTTC. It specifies CASSEGGTYGGYTF.

In DNA, the CDR3 is TGTGCCAGCTCACGTACTCCACGGGTCTTGATCGACACCGGGGAGCTGTTTTTT. Protein sequence: CASSRTPRVLIDTGELFF. The genes are TRBV18 and TRBJ2-2; D gene ambiguous. The germline V and J ends were trimmed by 4 bases and 3 bases, with 21 bases remaining between them. CDR3 size: 18 residues. Germline lookup yields CDR1 KGHSH and CDR2 LQKENI.

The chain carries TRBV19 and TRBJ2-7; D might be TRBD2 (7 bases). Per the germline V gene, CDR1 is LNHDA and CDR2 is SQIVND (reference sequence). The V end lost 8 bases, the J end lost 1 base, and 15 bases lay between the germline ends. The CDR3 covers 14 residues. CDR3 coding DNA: TGTGCCAGTCGAGGGGGGGATAGGTCCTACGAGCAGTACTTC. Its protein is CASRGGDRSYEQYF.

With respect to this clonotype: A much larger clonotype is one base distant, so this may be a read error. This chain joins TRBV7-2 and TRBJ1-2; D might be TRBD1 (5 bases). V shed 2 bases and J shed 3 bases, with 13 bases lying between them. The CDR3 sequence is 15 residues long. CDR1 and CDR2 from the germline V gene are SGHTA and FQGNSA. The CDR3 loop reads CASSLPTEGYYGYTF. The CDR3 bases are TGTGCCAGCAGCTTACCTACGGAGGGGTACTATGGCTACACCTTC.

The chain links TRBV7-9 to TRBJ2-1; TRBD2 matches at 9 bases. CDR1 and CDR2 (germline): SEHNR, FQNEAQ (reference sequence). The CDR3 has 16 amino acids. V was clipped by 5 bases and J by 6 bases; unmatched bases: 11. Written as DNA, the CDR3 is TGTGCCAGCAGCCCCGATAGCGGGAGAAGGGGCAATGAGCAGTTCTTC. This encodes CASSPDSGRRGNEQFF.

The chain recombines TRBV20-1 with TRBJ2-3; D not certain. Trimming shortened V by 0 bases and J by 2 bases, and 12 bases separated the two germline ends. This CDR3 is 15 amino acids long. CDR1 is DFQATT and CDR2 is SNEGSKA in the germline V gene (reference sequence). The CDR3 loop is CSARDIRAFTDTQYF. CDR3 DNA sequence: TGCAGTGCTAGAGATATCCGGGCGTTCACAGATACGCAGTATTTT.

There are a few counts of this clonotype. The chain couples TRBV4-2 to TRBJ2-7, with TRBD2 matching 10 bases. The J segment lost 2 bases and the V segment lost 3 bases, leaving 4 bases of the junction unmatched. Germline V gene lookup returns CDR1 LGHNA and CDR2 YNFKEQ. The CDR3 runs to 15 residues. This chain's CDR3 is CASSQERGGTYEQYF. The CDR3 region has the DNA TGTGCCAGCAGCCAGGAGCGGGGGGGCACCTACGAGCAGTACTTC.

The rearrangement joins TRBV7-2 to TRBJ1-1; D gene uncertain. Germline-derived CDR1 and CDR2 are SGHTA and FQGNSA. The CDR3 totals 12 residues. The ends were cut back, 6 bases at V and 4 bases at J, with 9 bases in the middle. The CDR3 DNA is TGTGCCAGCAGTCCGGTCCGCACTGAAGCTTTCTTT. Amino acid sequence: CASSPVRTEAFF.

The CDR3 region is CASSLEEGGPNTGELFF. CDR3 nucleotides: TGTGCCAGCAGCTTAGAGGAGGGGGGGCCGAACACCGGGGAGCTGTTTTTT. This chain links TRBV7-2 with TRBJ2-2, with D tentatively TRBD2 (7 bases). V dropped 1 base and J dropped 0 bases, with 12 bases sitting between them. Germline V gene lookup returns CDR1 SGHTA and CDR2 FQGNSA. This CDR3 is built from 17 residues.

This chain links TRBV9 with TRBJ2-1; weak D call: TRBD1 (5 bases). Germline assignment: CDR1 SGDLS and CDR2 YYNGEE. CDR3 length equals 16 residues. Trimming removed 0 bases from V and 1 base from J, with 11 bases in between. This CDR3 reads CASSVAWGLSYNEQFF. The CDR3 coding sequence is TGTGCCAGCAGCGTAGCTTGGGGCTTATCCTACAATGAGCAGTTCTTC.

The DNA for the CDR3 is TGCGCCAGCAGCCTTCGGGAAAGCCGGAATACGCAGTATTTT. This encodes CASSLRESRNTQYF. The J gene is TRBJ2-3, the V gene TRBV4-1; a weak D match, TRBD2 (5 bases). CDR1 is MGHRA and CDR2 is YSYEKL in the germline V gene. V lost 4 bases, J lost 7 bases, and 15 bases lay in between. The CDR3 covers 14 residues.